This T cell receptor beta chain was found in a study of blood T cells in healthy people across ages. The use of a sample-barcoded 5' primer and a J-beta primer mix characterized a second PCR of 7 to 11 cycles. TCRdb fed the 5' RACE reads into MiXCR, producing one record per CDR3 protein. The sample has hundreds of thousands of distinct CDR3 sequences, 58% seen once. CDR3 length: 13 amino acids. The germline V gene has CDR1 SEHNR and CDR2 FQNEAQ (reference sequence). Between the trimmed V and J ends, which lost 6 bases and 5 bases, there was a span of 13 bases. The sequenced material came from blood. The rearrangement joins TRBV7-9 to TRBJ2-5, with TRBD2 as a possible D gene (5 bases). This clonotype originated in a man younger than 40 in good health. CDR3: CASSVQRAETQYF. In DNA form, the CDR3 reads TGTGCCAGCAGTGTGCAGAGGGCGGAGACCCAGTACTTC. The entire variable domain, with the rest obtained from reference TRBV7-9 and TRBJ2-5, is as follows: DTGVSQNPRHKITKRGQNVTFRCDPISEHNRLYWYRQTLGQGPEFLTYFQNEAQLEKSRLLSDRFSAERPKGSFSTLEIQRTEQGDSAMYLCASSVQRAETQYFGPGTRLLVL.